These 20 T cell receptor beta chains came from one sample sequenced in a study of T cells in Graves' hyperthyroidism and ophthalmopathy. The source material, RNA transcripts, was used to amplify TCR beta CDR3 regions. TCR CDR3 regions were first amplified by RT-PCR with HTBI primers. MiXCR, run by TCRdb on the multiplex PCR reads, gives a single entry per CDR3 protein. The sample records 490,000 or so distinct CDR3 sequences, roughly 23% being singletons. Sequences were obtained from blood. These receptors all come from a woman between 65 and 79 years old with Graves' ophthalmopathy.

This clonotype came up a few times. This chain connects TRBV6-1 to TRBJ1-6; D is ambiguous. CDR1 and CDR2 (germline): MNHNS, SASEGT. The CDR3 runs 13 residues. V was cut by 6 bases and J by 10 bases, with 13 bases left in between. CDR3 sequence reads: CASRWRWNSPLHF. The CDR3 DNA sequence: TGTGCCAGCAGATGGAGGTGGAACTCACCCCTCCACTTT.

The sample holds a few counts of this clonotype. The V and J genes are TRBV29-1 and TRBJ2-1; TRBD2 matches at 8 bases. Germline V gene lookup returns CDR1 SQVTM and CDR2 ANQGSEA. The CDR3 length is 17 residues. V was clipped by 4 bases and J by 6 bases; unmatched bases: 17. The CDR3 region has the DNA TGCAGCGTTGTTATGTCTAGCGGGCCCCACCACTTCAATGAGCAGTTCTTC. This translates into CSVVMSSGPHHFNEQFF.

This clonotype was seen more than once but under ten times. V gene TRBV4-3 combines with J gene TRBJ1-1, with D unresolved. Trimming cost V 1 base and J 0 bases, with 12 bases left between them. Germline V lookup: CDR1 LGHNA, CDR2 YSLEER. This CDR3 has 16 residues. The CDR3 DNA reads as TGCGCCAGCAGCCAAGGATCGGCGGGGATGAACACTGAAGCTTTCTTT. As protein: CASSQGSAGMNTEAFF.

The chain couples TRBV5-1 to TRBJ2-5; 10 bases map to TRBD1. This CDR3 comprises 17 residues. Germline V gene lookup returns CDR1 SGHRS and CDR2 YFSETQ. With 3 bases clipped from V and 1 base from J, the junction kept 9 bases outside the gene matches. CDR3 loop: CASSWRQGQGSQETQYF. DNA of the CDR3: TGCGCCAGCAGCTGGAGGCAGGGACAGGGGAGCCAAGAGACCCAGTACTTC.

This clonotype has more than one count but fewer than ten. The chain employs TRBV4-3 and TRBJ2-1; TRBD2 agrees at 12 bases. This CDR3 spans 16 amino acids. V gave up 0 bases and J gave up 4 bases; unmatched junction bases: 1. Per the germline V gene, CDR1 is LGHNA and CDR2 is YSLEER. The CDR3 DNA reads TGCGCCAGCAGCCAAGAGACTAGCGGGGGATACAATGAGCAGTTCTTC. Its translation: CASSQETSGGYNEQFF.

The V gene is TRBV4-1, the J gene TRBJ2-1; D gene unclear. Trimming cost V 0 bases and J 5 bases, with 11 bases left between them. This CDR3 is 15 amino acids long. The germline gives CDR1 MGHRA, CDR2 YSYEKL. CDR3 bases: TGCGCCAGCAGCCAAGAACTACTCCCTAACAATGAGCAGTTCTTC. Amino acid sequence: CASSQELLPNNEQFF.

The rearrangement uses TRBV30 and TRBJ2-1, with D uncertain. The V gene lost 4 bases and the J gene lost 5 bases, with 18 bases spanning the gap. Germline V lookup: CDR1 GTSNPN, CDR2 SVGIG (reference sequence). CDR3 length: 15 residues. DNA for the CDR3: TGTGCCTGGAAGGCCCGGTCCTTTCCTAACAATGAGCAGTTCTTC. Translated, it gives CAWKARSFPNNEQFF. Full variable domain (remainder filled in from reference TRBV30 and TRBJ2-1): SQTIHQWPATLVQPVGSPLSLECTVEGTSNPNLYWYRQAAGRGLQLLFYSVGIGQISSEVPQNLSASRPQDRQFILSSKKLLLSDSGFYLCAWKARSFPNNEQFFGPGTRLTVL.

This clonotype was detected once. A much larger clone lies a single base off, so this may be a read error. This chain uses TRBV28 with TRBJ1-2, with D possibly being TRBD1 (6 bases). The CDR3 totals 14 residues. The V end was cut by 6 bases, the J end by 6 bases, with 17 bases between. In germline, CDR1 is MDHEN, CDR2 SYDVKM. The CDR3 region is CASSTFLRGNGYTF. The CDR3 DNA follows: TGTGCCAGCAGCACATTCCTCAGGGGAAATGGCTACACCTTC.

J is TRBJ2-5 and V is TRBV2; 10 bases align to TRBD2. The CDR3 contains 15 residues. V trimming: 5 bases; J trimming: 2 bases; junction bases outside the gene matches: 5. Germline V lookup: CDR1 SNHLY, CDR2 FYNNEI. The CDR3 bases are TGTGCCAGCAGTAAGGGACTAGCGTATCAAGAGACCCAGTACTTC. Translated, it gives CASSKGLAYQETQYF.

J is TRBJ2-1 and V is TRBV7-3; D is possibly TRBD1 or TRBD2 (5 bases each). Germline V gene data show CDR1 as SGHTA and CDR2 as FQGTGA. V was pared by 4 bases and J by 2 bases, with 12 bases between. This CDR3 has 15 amino acids. The CDR3 sequence is CASSSDGTPYNEQFF. CDR3 nucleotide sequence: TGTGCCAGCAGCTCCGACGGGACGCCCTACAATGAGCAGTTCTTC.

This clonotype has just a few counts. The genes are TRBV7-9 and TRBJ2-7; D is ambiguous. The CDR3 is 13 residues long. Trimming took 1 base from V and 6 from J, leaving 10 bases between them. In germline, CDR1 is SEHNR, CDR2 FQNEAQ (reference sequence). CDR3 sequence: CASSLGSKGEQYF. The CDR3 DNA is TGTGCCAGCAGCTTAGGGTCTAAGGGCGAGCAGTACTTC.

Details on this clonotype: A read error may be the cause here, since a much bigger clone is one base away. The chain links TRBV7-9 to TRBJ2-1; TRBD1 might be the D (6 bases). Germline CDR1 and CDR2: SEHNR and FQNEAQ (reference sequence). Trimming shortened V by 1 base and J by 10 bases, and 17 bases separated the two germline ends. This CDR3 has 15 residues. This CDR3 reads CASSLVVNRVHEQFF. The CDR3 coding sequence is TGTGCCAGCAGCTTAGTCGTAAACAGGGTCCACGAGCAGTTCTTC.

This clonotype showed up many times. The rearrangement links TRBV6-6 to TRBJ2-7; no definite D call. The CDR3 consists of 14 residues. Germline V CDR1 and CDR2: MNHNY, SVGAGI (reference sequence). V was cut by 0 bases and J by 0 bases, with 6 bases left in between. CDR3 region: CASSYSDGSYEQYF. The CDR3 DNA sequence: TGTGCCAGCAGTTACTCGGACGGCTCCTACGAGCAGTACTTC.

The rearrangement joins TRBV14 to TRBJ1-2, with D uncertain. V was pared by 0 bases and J by 8 bases, with 10 bases between. The CDR3 extends over 13 amino acids. The germline gives CDR1 SGHDN, CDR2 FVKESK. The CDR3 sequence is CASSQDLMSGYTF. As DNA, the CDR3 is TGTGCCAGCAGCCAAGATCTCATGAGCGGCTACACCTTC.

Notes on this clonotype: This CDR3 is missing its conserved last phenylalanine or tryptophan, likely due to a read error. The chain employs TRBV12-3 or TRBV12-4 and TRBJ2-1; maybe TRBD2 (5 bases). Trimming stripped 6 bases from V and 3 bases from J, with 12 bases between. The CDR3 covers 14 residues. The CDR3 here is CASSFLTNYNEQFY. The CDR3 DNA is TGTGCCAGCAGCTTTTTGACTAACTACAATGAGCAGTTCTAC.

This clonotype was observed a handful of times. The rearrangement joins TRBV27 to TRBJ2-3, with TRBD1 as a possible D gene (6 bases). CDR3 length: 15 amino acids. Per the germline V gene, CDR1 is MNHEY and CDR2 is SMNVEV (reference sequence). Trimming left V 8 bases short and J 8 bases short, with 23 bases between. The CDR3 nucleotides are TGTGCCAGCCGGGATAAGGGACCCCTAGGGGGTACGCAGTATTTT. This translates into CASRDKGPLGGTQYF.

J is TRBJ2-5 and V is TRBV6-1; D ambiguous. CDR1 is MNHNS and CDR2 is SASEGT in the germline V gene. Trimming took 2 bases from V and 5 from J, leaving 12 bases between them. The CDR3 sequence is 14 residues long. The CDR3 nucleotides read TGTGCCAGCAGTGAACCAGGACGAGCGGAGACCCAGTACTTC. This gives the protein CASSEPGRAETQYF.

This clonotype was recorded many times. V and J are TRBV29-1 and TRBJ2-5, with a weak D call TRBD2 (6 bases). Germline V CDR1 and CDR2: SQVTM, ANQGSEA. The germline V and J ends were trimmed by 8 bases and 2 bases, with 12 bases remaining between them. This CDR3 spans 12 amino acids. CDR3 loop: CSIRRGQETQYF. In nucleotides, the CDR3 is TGCAGCATTCGGCGGGGACAAGAGACCCAGTACTTC.

The chain has TRBV29-1 and TRBJ2-3; the match to TRBD1 covers 9 bases. The V gene's germline CDR1 is SQVTM and CDR2 ANQGSEA. V dropped 1 base and J dropped 6; count of bases not matched to a gene: 5. This CDR3 region has 14 residues. The CDR3 protein is CSVEGQGGGDTQYF. Here the CDR3 DNA reads TGCAGCGTTGAAGGACAGGGGGGTGGCGATACGCAGTATTTT.

This clonotype was counted ten times or more. This chain links TRBV12-3 or TRBV12-4 with TRBJ1-2; D may be TRBD1 (5 bases). V was trimmed by 5 bases and J by 3 bases, leaving 10 bases between them. This CDR3 spans 13 amino acids. CDR3 bases: TGTGCCAGCAGTGCAACAGGTTACTATGGCTACACCTTC. Its protein product is CASSATGYYGYTF.